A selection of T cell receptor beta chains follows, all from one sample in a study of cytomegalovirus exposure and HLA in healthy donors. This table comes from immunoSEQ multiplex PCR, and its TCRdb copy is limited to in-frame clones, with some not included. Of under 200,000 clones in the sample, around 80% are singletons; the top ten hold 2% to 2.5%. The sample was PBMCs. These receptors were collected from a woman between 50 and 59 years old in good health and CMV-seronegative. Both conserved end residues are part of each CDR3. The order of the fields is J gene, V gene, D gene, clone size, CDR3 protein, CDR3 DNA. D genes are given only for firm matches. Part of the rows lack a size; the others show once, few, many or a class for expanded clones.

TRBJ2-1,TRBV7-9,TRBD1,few,CSSSLGTGGMNEQFF,TGTTCCAGCAGCTTAGGGACAGGGGGAATGAATGAGCAGTTCTTC
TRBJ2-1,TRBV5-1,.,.,CASSGYGYNEQFF,TGCGCCAGCAGCGGTTACGGCTACAATGAGCAGTTCTTC
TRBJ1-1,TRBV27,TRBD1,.,CASSSSTRGLVFGNTEAFF,TGTGCCAGCAGCTCTTCAACCAGGGGGCTGGTTTTCGGTAACACTGAAGCTTTCTTT
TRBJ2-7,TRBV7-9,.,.,CASSPRGNSYEQYF,TGTGCCAGCAGCCCCCGCGGGAACTCCTACGAGCAGTACTTC
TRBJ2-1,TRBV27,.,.,CASSLAPTGSYNEQFF,TGTGCCAGCAGTTTAGCCCCGACGGGCTCCTACAATGAGCAGTTCTTC
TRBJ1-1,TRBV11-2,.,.,CASSLGRQNTEAFF,TGTGCCAGCAGCTTAGGACGACAGAACACTGAAGCTTTCTTT
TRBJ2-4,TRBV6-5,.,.,CASRAGLHLF,TGTGCCAGCAGGGCGGGACTCCATCTCTTC
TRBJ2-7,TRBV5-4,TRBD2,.,CASSLGSGKQYEQYF,TGTGCCAGCAGCTTGGGGAGCGGGAAGCAGTACGAGCAGTACTTC
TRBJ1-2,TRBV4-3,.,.,CASSQDWQGTGYTF,TGCGCCAGCAGCCAAGATTGGCAGGGGACGGGCTACACCTTC
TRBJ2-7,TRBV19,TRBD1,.,CASSLGQGVYEQYF,TGTGCCAGTAGTTTAGGACAGGGGGTCTACGAGCAGTACTTC
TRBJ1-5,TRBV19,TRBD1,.,CASSLLGTGIGVQPQHF,TGTGCCAGTAGTCTCCTCGGGACAGGTATCGGGGTCCAGCCCCAGCATTTT
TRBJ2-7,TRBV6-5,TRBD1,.,CASRRDRDSSYEQYF,TGTGCCAGCCGACGAGACAGGGACAGCTCCTACGAGCAGTACTTC
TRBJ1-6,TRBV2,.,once,CASSPRGSRSNSPLHF,TGTGCCAGCAGTCCTCGGGGGAGTAGAAGCAATTCACCCCTCCACTTT
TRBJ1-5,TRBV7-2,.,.,CASSLGRGGNQPQHF,TGTGCCAGCAGCTTAGGTAGGGGCGGAAATCAGCCCCAGCATTTT
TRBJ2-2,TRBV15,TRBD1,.,CATSEPGQGATGELFF,TGTGCCACCAGCGAGCCGGGACAGGGGGCCACCGGGGAGCTGTTTTTT
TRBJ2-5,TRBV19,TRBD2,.,CASSIGGTTQETQYF,TGTGCCAGTAGTATAGGCGGGACTACCCAAGAGACCCAGTACTTC
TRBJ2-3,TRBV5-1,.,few,CASSLVLLDTQYF,TGCGCCAGCAGCTTGGTTCTTCTAGATACGCAGTATTTT
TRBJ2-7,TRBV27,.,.,CASSSTGTPTYEQYF,TGTGCCAGCAGTTCAACCGGGACACCAACCTACGAGCAGTACTTC
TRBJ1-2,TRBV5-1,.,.,CASRQDSPLGYTF,TGCGCCAGCAGACAGGACAGCCCACTGGGCTACACCTTC
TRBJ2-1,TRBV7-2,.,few,CASSITDYNEQFF,TGTGCCAGCAGCATCACAGACTACAATGAGCAGTTCTTC
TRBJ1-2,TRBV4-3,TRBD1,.,CASSQVRTGVRGGYTF,TGCGCCAGCAGCCAGGTTAGGACAGGGGTGCGCGGTGGCTACACCTTC
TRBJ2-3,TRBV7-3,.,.,CASSLTSGSTDTQYF,TGTGCCAGCAGCTTAACGAGCGGGAGCACAGATACGCAGTATTTT
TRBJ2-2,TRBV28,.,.,CASSSGYTGELFF,TGTGCCAGCAGTTCAGGCTACACCGGGGAGCTGTTTTTT
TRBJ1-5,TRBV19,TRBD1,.,CASSLPGGVGSNQPQHF,TGTGCCAGTAGCCTCCCAGGGGGCGTTGGTAGCAATCAGCCCCAGCATTTT
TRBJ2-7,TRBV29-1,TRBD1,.,CSVRTGIEQYF,TGCAGCGTCCGGACAGGGATCGAGCAGTACTTC
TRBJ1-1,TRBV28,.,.,CASIAGGRESTEAFF,TGTGCCAGCATTGCGGGGGGACGGGAGAGCACTGAAGCTTTCTTT
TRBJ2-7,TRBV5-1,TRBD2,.,CASSLSPSAGANEQYF,TGCGCCAGCAGTCTTTCCCCCTCAGCGGGGGCGAACGAGCAGTACTTC
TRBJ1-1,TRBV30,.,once,CAGTGLRANTEAFF,TGTGCCGGAACAGGGTTAAGGGCGAACACTGAAGCTTTCTTT
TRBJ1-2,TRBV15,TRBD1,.,CATAGGRGQEGYTF,TGTGCCACCGCTGGAGGCAGGGGGCAGGAAGGCTACACCTTC
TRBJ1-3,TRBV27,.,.,CASGTSLSSGNTIYF,TGTGCCAGCGGCACCTCTTTAAGCTCTGGAAACACCATATATTTT
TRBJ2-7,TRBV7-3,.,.,CASSFSPTGRSYEQYF,TGTGCCAGCAGCTTTTCTCCGACAGGCCGCTCCTACGAGCAGTACTTC
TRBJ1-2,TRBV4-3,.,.,CASSQAGSSNYGYTF,TGCGCCAGCAGCCAAGCAGGCAGCTCTAACTATGGCTACACCTTC
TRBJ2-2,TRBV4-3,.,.,CASSPGPGVTGELFF,TGCGCCAGCAGCCCCGGACCGGGAGTAACCGGGGAGCTGTTTTTT
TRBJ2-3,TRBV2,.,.,CASRWQGTDTQYF,TGTGCCAGCAGATGGCAGGGGACAGATACGCAGTATTTT
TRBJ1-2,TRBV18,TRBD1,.,CASSTDGQAVRGYTF,TGTGCCAGCTCGACGGACGGACAGGCCGTCCGTGGCTACACCTTC
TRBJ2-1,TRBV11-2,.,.,CASSRGAGSSYNEQFF,TGTGCCAGCAGCCGTGGGGCCGGTAGCTCCTACAATGAGCAGTTCTTC
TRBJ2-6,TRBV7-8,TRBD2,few,CASSGSGTGANVLTF,TGTGCCAGCAGCGGTAGCGGGACTGGGGCCAACGTCCTGACTTTC
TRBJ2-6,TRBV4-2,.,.,CASSQDYRVGSGANVLTF,TGTGCCAGCAGCCAAGATTATCGGGTGGGCTCTGGGGCCAACGTCCTGACTTTC
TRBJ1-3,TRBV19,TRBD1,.,CATQGASGNTIYF,TGTGCCACGCAGGGGGCTTCTGGAAACACCATATATTTT
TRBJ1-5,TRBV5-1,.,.,CASSLGGRSNQPQHF,TGCGCCAGCAGCTTGGGCGGGCGAAGCAATCAGCCCCAGCATTTT
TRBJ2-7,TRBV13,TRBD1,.,CASSLDRGRFGYEQYF,TGTGCCAGCAGCTTGGACAGGGGGAGATTTGGGTACGAGCAGTACTTC
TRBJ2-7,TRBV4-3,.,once,CASSQLLADYYEQYF,TGCGCCAGCAGCCAGCTTCTAGCCGACTACTACGAGCAGTACTTC
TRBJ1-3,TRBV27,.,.,CASSLGLPSSGNTIYF,TGTGCCAGCAGTTTGGGACTTCCAAGCTCTGGAAACACCATATATTTT
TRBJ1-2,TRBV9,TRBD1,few,CASSPGTGFYGYTF,TGTGCCAGCAGCCCCGGGACAGGGTTCTATGGCTACACCTTC
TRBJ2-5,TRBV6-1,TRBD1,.,CASRRTGLETQYF,TGTGCCAGCAGAAGGACAGGGCTGGAGACCCAGTACTTC
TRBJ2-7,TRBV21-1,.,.,CASSSGQGATYEQYF,TGTGCCAGCAGCTCAGGACAGGGGGCGACCTACGAGCAGTACTTC
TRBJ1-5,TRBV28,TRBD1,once,CASSTIQGRTNQPQHF,TGTGCCAGCAGTACCATACAGGGGCGAACCAATCAGCCCCAGCATTTT
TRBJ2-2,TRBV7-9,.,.,CSSSFSGREELFF,TGTTCCAGCAGCTTTTCTGGTCGAGAGGAGCTGTTTTTT
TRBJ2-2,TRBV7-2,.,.,CASSPWATNTGELFF,TGTGCCAGCAGCCCCTGGGCCACGAACACCGGGGAGCTGTTTTTT
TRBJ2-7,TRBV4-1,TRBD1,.,CASSQVGGQGPGEQYF,TGCGCCAGCAGCCAAGTGGGGGGACAGGGCCCCGGGGAGCAGTACTTC
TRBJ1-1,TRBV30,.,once,CAWSVRGRDTEAFF,TGTGCCTGGAGTGTACGGGGTCGTGACACTGAAGCTTTCTTT
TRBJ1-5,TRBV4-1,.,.,CASSPIGRAAQPQHF,TGCGCCAGCAGCCCTATTGGGAGGGCCGCTCAGCCCCAGCATTTT
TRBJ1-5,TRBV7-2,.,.,CASSLDLFDQPQHF,TGTGCCAGCAGCTTAGACTTGTTCGATCAGCCCCAGCATTTT
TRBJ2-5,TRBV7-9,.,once,CASLPRGLQETQYF,TGTGCCAGTCTCCCCCGAGGACTCCAAGAGACCCAGTACTTC